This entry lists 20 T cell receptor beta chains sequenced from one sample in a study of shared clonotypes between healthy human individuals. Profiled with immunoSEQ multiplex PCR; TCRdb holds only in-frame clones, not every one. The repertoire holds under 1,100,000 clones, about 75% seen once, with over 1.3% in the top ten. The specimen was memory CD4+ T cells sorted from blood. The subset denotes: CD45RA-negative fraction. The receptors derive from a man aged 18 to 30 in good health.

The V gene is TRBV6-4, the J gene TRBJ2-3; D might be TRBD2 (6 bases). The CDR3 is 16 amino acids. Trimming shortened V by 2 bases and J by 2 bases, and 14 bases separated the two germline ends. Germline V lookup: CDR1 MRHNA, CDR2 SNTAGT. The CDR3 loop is CASSDLPAGLTDTQYF. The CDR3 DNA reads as TGTGCCAGCAGTGACCTACCTGCGGGACTCACAGATACGCAGTATTTT.

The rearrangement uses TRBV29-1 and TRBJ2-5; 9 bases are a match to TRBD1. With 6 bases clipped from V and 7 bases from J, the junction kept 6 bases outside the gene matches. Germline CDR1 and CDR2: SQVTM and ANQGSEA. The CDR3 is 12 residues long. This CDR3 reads CSVRTGVVTQYF. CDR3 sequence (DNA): TGCAGCGTACGGACAGGGGTGGTGACCCAGTACTTC.

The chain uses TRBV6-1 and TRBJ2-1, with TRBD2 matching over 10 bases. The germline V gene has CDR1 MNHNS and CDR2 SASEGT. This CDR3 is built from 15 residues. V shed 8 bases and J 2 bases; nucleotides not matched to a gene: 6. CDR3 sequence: CASQTLAGAYNEQFF. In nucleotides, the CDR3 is TGTGCCAGCCAAACTCTAGCGGGGGCCTACAATGAGCAGTTCTTC.

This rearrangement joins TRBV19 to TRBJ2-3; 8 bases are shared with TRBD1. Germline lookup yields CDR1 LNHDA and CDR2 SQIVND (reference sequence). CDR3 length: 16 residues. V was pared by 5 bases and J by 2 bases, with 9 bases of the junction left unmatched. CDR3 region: CASSPIDRGATDTQYF. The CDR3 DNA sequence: TGTGCCAGTAGTCCAATCGACAGGGGCGCCACAGATACGCAGTATTTT.

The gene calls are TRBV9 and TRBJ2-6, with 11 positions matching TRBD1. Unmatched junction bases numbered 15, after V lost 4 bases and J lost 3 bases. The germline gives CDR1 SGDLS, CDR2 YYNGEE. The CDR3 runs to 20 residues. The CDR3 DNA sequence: TGTGCCAGCAGCCCCCGGACAGGGGGCGTCTTGGTACATGGGGCCAACGTCCTGACTTTC. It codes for CASSPRTGGVLVHGANVLTF.

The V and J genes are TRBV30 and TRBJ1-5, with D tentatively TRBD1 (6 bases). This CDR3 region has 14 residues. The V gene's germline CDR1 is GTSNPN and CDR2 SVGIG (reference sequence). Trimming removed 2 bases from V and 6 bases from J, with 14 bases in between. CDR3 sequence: CAWSRVRGAQPQHF. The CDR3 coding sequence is TGTGCCTGGAGTAGGGTGCGGGGGGCTCAGCCCCAGCATTTT.

DNA of the CDR3: TGCAGCGTTGAGCTCCACACTGAAGCTTTCTTT. It is translated as CSVELHTEAFF. The chain uses TRBV29-1 and TRBJ1-1, with D uncertain. CDR1 and CDR2 (germline): SQVTM, ANQGSEA. V lost 3 bases and J lost 3, with 5 bases in between. The CDR3 consists of 11 residues.

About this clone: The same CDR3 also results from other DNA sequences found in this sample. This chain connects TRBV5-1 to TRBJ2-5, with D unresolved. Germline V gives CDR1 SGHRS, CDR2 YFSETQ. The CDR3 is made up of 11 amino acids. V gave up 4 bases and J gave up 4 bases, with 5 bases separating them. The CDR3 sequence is CASSAGETQYF. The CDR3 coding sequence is TGCGCCAGCAGCGCAGGAGAGACCCAGTACTTC.

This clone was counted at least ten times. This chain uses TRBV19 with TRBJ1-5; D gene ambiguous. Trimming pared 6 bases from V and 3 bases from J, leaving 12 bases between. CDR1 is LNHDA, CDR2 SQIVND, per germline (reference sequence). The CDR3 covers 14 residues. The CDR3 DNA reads TGTGCCAGTAGCCTGCGATCAGTCAATCAGCCCCAGCATTTT. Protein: CASSLRSVNQPQHF.

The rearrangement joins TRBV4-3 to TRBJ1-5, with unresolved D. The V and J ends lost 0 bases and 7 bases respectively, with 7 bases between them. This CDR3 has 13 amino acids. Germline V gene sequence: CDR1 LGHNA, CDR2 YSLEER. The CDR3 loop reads CASSQDAKQPQHF. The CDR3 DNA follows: TGCGCCAGCAGCCAAGATGCGAAACAGCCCCAGCATTTT.

For the CDR3, the DNA is TGTGCCAGCAGGGGCGCTAGAGGGGGCATAGGCAATCAGCCCCAGCATTTT. Protein sequence: CASRGARGGIGNQPQHF. V usage is TRBV6-4 and J usage is TRBJ1-5; 7 bases agree with TRBD1. CDR1 is MRHNA, CDR2 SNTAGT, per germline. The V and J ends lost 6 bases and 2 bases, in that order; junction bases with no gene match: 13. This CDR3 comprises 17 residues.

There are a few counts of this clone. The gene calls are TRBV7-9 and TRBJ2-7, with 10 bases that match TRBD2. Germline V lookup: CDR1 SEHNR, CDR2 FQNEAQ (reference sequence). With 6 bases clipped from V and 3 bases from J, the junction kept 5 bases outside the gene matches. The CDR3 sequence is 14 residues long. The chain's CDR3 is CASRSIAGGYEQYF. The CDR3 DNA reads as TGTGCCAGCAGATCAATAGCGGGGGGCTACGAGCAGTACTTC.

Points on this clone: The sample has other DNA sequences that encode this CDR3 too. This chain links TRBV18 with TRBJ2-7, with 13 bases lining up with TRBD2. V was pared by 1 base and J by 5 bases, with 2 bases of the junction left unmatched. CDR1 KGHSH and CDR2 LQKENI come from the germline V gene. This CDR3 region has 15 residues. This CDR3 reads CASSPLGTSGNEQYF. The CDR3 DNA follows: TGTGCCAGCTCACCACTTGGGACTAGCGGGAACGAGCAGTACTTC.

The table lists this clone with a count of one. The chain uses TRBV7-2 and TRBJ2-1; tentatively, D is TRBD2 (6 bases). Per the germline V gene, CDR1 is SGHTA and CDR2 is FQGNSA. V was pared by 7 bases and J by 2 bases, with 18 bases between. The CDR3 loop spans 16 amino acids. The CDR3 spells CASNQMGGVTYNEQFF. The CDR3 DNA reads TGTGCCAGCAACCAGATGGGCGGGGTAACCTACAATGAGCAGTTCTTC. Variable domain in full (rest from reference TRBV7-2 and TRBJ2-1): GAGVSQSPSNKVTEKGKDVELRCDPISGHTALYWYRQSLGQGLEFLIYFQGNSAPDKSGLPSDRFSAERTGGSVSTLTIQRTQQEDSAVYLCASNQMGGVTYNEQFFGPGTRLTVL.

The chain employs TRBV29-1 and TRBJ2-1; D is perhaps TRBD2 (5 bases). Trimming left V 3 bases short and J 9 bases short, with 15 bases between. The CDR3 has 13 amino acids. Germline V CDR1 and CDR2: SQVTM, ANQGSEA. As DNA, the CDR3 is TGCAGCGTTGAGAGGGATCCGATACGTGAGCAGTTCTTC. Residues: CSVERDPIREQFF.

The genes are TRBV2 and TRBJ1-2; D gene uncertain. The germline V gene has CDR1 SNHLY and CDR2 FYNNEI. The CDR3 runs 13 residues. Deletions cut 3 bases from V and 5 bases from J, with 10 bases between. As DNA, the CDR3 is TGTGCCAGCAGTGATCACGGAGAGTATGGCTACACCTTC. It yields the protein CASSDHGEYGYTF.

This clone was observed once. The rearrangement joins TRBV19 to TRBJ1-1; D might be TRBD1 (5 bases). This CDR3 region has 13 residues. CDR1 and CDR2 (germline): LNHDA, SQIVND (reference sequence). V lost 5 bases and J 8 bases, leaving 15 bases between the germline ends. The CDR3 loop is CASSPVHGAEAFF. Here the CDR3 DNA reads TGTGCCAGTAGTCCGGTTCACGGGGCGGAAGCTTTCTTT.

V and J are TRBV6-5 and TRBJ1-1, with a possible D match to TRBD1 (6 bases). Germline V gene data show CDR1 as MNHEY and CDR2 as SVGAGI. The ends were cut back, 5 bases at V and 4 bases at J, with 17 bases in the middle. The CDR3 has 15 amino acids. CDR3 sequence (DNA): TGTGCCAGCAGTAGGGGGATGGAGTGGAGCACTGAAGCTTTCTTT. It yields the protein CASSRGMEWSTEAFF.

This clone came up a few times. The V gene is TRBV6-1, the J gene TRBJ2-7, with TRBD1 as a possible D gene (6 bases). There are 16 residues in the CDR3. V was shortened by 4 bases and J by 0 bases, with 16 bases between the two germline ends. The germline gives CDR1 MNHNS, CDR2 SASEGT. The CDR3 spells CASSALRDTSSYEQYF. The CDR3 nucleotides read TGTGCCAGCAGTGCCCTCCGGGACACCAGCTCCTACGAGCAGTACTTC.

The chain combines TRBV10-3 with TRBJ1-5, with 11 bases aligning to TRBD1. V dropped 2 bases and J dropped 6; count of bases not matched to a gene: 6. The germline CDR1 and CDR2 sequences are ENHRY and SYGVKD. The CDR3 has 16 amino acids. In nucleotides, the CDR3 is TGTGCCATCAGTGAGCTAGGACAGGGGGCGGGTCAGCCCCAGCATTTT. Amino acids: CAISELGQGAGQPQHF.